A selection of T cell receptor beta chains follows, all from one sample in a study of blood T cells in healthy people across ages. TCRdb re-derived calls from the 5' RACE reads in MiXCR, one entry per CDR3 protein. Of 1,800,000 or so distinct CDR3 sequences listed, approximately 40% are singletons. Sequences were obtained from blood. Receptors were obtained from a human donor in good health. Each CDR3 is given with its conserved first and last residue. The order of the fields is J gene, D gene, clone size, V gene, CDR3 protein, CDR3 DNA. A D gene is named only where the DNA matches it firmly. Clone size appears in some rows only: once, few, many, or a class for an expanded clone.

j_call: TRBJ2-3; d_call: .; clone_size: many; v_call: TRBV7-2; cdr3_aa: CASSLVGADTQYF; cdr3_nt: TGTGCCAGCAGCTTAGTCGGTGCAGATACGCAGTATTTT
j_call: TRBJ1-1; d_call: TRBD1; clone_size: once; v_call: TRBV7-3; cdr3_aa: CASSPLTGGHTEAFF; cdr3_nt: TGTGCCAGCAGCCCCCTGACAGGGGGCCACACTGAAGCTTTCTTT
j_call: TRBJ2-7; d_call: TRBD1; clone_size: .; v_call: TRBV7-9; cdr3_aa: CASSSQGDRGQEQYF; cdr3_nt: TGTGCCAGCAGCTCCCAGGGGGACAGGGGGCAGGAGCAGTACTTC
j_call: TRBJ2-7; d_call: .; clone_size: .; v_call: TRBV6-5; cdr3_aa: CASSYSGSSCEQYF; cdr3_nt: TGTGCCAGCAGTTACTCAGGAAGCTCCTGCGAGCAGTACTTC
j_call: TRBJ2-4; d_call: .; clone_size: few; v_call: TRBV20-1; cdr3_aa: CSARGADKNIQYF; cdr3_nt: TGCAGTGCTAGGGGGGCTGACAAAAACATTCAGTACTTC
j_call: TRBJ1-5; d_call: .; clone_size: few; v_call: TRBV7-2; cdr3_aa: CASSSPRGMGQPQHF; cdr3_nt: TGTGCCAGCAGCTCCCCCAGGGGAATGGGCCAGCCCCAGCATTTT
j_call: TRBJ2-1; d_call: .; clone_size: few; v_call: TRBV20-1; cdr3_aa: CSAPGTGYYNEQFF; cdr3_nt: TGCAGTGCCCCCGGGACGGGTTACTACAATGAGCAGTTCTTC
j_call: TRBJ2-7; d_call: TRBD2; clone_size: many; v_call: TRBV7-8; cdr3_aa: CASSFGTSRAYEQYF; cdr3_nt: TGTGCCAGCAGCTTCGGGACTAGCAGAGCCTACGAGCAGTACTTC
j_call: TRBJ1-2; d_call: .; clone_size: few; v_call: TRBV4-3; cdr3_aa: CASSQGTQRNYGYTF; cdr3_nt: TGCGCCAGCAGCCAAGGCACACAGCGTAACTATGGCTACACCTTC
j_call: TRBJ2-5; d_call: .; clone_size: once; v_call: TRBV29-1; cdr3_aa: CSVGESAEETQYF; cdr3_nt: TGCAGCGTTGGAGAGTCAGCCGAAGAGACCCAGTACTTC
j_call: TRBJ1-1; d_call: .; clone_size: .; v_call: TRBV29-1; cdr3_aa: CSGGTGDRTEAFF; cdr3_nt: TGCAGCGGAGGGACGGGAGATAGGACTGAAGCTTTCTTT
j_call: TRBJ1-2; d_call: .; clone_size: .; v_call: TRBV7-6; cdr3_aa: CASRLSLGYGYTF; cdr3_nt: TGTGCCAGCAGACTGTCGCTCGGGTATGGCTACACCTTC
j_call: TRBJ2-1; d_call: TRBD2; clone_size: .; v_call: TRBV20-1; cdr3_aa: CSAKAGWSYNEQFF; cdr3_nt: TGCAGTGCTAAAGCGGGGTGGTCCTACAATGAGCAGTTCTTC
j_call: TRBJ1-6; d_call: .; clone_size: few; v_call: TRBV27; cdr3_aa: CASGSGSYNSPLHF; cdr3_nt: TGTGCCAGCGGTTCGGGCTCCTATAATTCACCCCTCCACTTT
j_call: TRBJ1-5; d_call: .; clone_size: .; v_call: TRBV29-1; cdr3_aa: CSVVLLDRPNQPQHF; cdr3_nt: TGCAGCGTTGTACTTCTGGACAGACCTAATCAGCCCCAGCATTTT
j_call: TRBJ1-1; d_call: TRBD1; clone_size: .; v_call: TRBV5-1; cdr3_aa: CASSSPGQGAREAFF; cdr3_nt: TGCGCCAGCAGCTCACCGGGACAGGGGGCGAGGGAAGCTTTCTTT
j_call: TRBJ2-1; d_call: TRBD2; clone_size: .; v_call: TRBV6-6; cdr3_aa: CASSNLAGVQETQFF; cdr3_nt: TGTGCCAGCAGCAACCTAGCGGGGGTTCAAGAGACCCAGTTCTTC
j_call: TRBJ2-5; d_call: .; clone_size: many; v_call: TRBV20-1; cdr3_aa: CSAREYETQYF; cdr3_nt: TGCAGTGCTAGAGAATACGAGACCCAGTACTTC
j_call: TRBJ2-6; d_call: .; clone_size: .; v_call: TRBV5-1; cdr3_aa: CASSLASEGGGAGANVLTF; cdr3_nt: TGCGCCAGCAGCTTGGCCTCAGAGGGCGGAGGTGCTGGGGCCAACGTCCTGACTTTC
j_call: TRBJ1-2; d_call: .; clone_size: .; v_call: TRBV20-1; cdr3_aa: CSARRGQGFGYTF; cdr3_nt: TGCAGTGCTAGAAGAGGCCAGGGTTTCGGCTACACCTTC
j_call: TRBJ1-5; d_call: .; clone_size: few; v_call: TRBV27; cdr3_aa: CASSLGRGYSNQPQHF; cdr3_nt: TGTGCCAGCAGTTTGGGGAGGGGTTATAGCAATCAGCCCCAGCATTTT
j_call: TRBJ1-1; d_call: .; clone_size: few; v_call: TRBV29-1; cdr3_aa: CSVDISGNRAAFF; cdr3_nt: TGCAGCGTTGATATCTCAGGGAACAGGGCAGCTTTCTTT
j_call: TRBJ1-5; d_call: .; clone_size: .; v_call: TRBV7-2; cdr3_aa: CASSLSRRDQPQHF; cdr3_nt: TGTGCCAGCAGCTTAAGCAGGCGTGATCAGCCCCAGCATTTT
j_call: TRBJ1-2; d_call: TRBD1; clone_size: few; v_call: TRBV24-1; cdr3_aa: CATSDWTGSDGYTF; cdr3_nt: TGTGCCACCAGTGACTGGACAGGGAGCGATGGCTACACCTTC